These T cell receptor beta chains were read from a single sample in a study of Graves' ophthalmopathy and Graves' hyperthyroidism. TCRdb re-called the multiplex PCR reads with MiXCR, one entry per CDR3 protein. The table has 200,000 to 250,000 distinct CDR3 sequences, around 45% seen once. Sequences were obtained from peripheral blood. These receptor sequences come from an adult man with Graves' ophthalmopathy. Each CDR3 is given with its conserved first and last residue. The order of the fields is D gene, V gene, clone size, J gene, CDR3 DNA, CDR3 protein. A D gene is named only where the DNA matches it firmly. Expanded clones get a size class; other rows say once, few or many, or leave the size out.

D: -; V: TRBV20-1; size: once; J: TRBJ1-4; DNA: TGCAGTGCTACAAAACATCGGGGTTCCGCAACTAATGAAAAACTGTTTTTT; CDR3: CSATKHRGSATNEKLFF
D: -; V: TRBV19; size: -; J: TRBJ2-7; DNA: TGTGCCAGTAGTATAGGAGGACACTACGAGCAGTACTTC; CDR3: CASSIGGHYEQYF
D: TRBD1; V: TRBV12-3/TRBV12-4; size: few; J: TRBJ1-6; DNA: TGTGCCAGCACCCTGACAGGGGGTAATTCACCCCTCCACTTT; CDR3: CASTLTGGNSPLHF
D: -; V: TRBV7-2; size: -; J: TRBJ1-1; DNA: TGTGCCAGCAGTCCCCGTCCCACTGAAGCTTTCTTT; CDR3: CASSPRPTEAFF
D: TRBD1; V: TRBV5-1; size: -; J: TRBJ2-5; DNA: TGCGCCAGCAGCCACGGACAGGGATTAGGGGAGACCCAGTACTTC; CDR3: CASSHGQGLGETQYF
D: -; V: TRBV7-8; size: -; J: TRBJ2-7; DNA: TGTGCCAGCAGCTCATCCACTCGCGGAGCTTACGAGCAGTACTTC; CDR3: CASSSSTRGAYEQYF
D: TRBD1; V: TRBV7-9; size: -; J: TRBJ1-4; DNA: TGCGCCAGCAGACTAGGGGGCGCGGCTAATGAAAAACTGTTTTTT; CDR3: CASRLGGAANEKLFF
D: TRBD1; V: TRBV5-8; size: few; J: TRBJ2-7; DNA: TGTGCCAGCAGCGTAAAGGGGGCGCCCGAGCAGTACTTC; CDR3: CASSVKGAPEQYF
D: -; V: TRBV6-5; size: few; J: TRBJ1-3; DNA: TGTGCCAGCAGTTACGGCAAATCTGGAAACACCATATATTTT; CDR3: CASSYGKSGNTIYF
D: -; V: TRBV29-1; size: few; J: TRBJ2-6; DNA: TGCAGCGTTGTCGGGCCCTCTGGGGCCAACGTCCTGACTTTC; CDR3: CSVVGPSGANVLTF
D: TRBD1; V: TRBV10-3; size: few; J: TRBJ2-2; DNA: TGTGCCAGCGGTACAGGGGGCACCGGGGAGCTGTTTTTT; CDR3: CASGTGGTGELFF
D: -; V: TRBV15; size: -; J: TRBJ1-5; DNA: TGTGCCACCAGCAGAGGGACAGTACGCAATCAGCCCCAGCATTTT; CDR3: CATSRGTVRNQPQHF
D: TRBD1; V: TRBV19; size: -; J: TRBJ2-5; DNA: TGTGCCATACCGCCAGGACAGGGGTTAGAGACCCAGTACTTC; CDR3: CAIPPGQGLETQYF
D: TRBD2; V: TRBV7-2; size: -; J: TRBJ2-7; DNA: TGTGCCAGCAGCTCCGCGGGAGTTGTCTACGAGCAGTACTTC; CDR3: CASSSAGVVYEQYF
D: -; V: TRBV20-1; size: -; J: TRBJ2-5; DNA: TGCAGTGCTAGGGTGACAGGATGGAAAGGAGAGACCCAGTACTTC; CDR3: CSARVTGWKGETQYF
D: TRBD2; V: TRBV12-3/TRBV12-4; size: -; J: TRBJ2-5; DNA: TGTGCCAGCAGCCCCCCGGCGGGAGGGGGGGCAGAGACCCAGTACTTC; CDR3: CASSPPAGGGAETQYF
D: -; V: TRBV20-1; size: few; J: TRBJ2-7; DNA: TGCAGTGCTCGACTCCACCCTGCCTACGAGCAGTACTTC; CDR3: CSARLHPAYEQYF